This paragraph reports one T cell receptor beta chain. The antigen remains undetermined. These data originate in a study of cytomegalovirus exposure and HLA in healthy donors. General study results and limits: The study labeled more than 150 TCR beta chains cytomegalovirus-associated.

Primers included in the PCR were 60 Vbeta and 13 Jbeta primers. Sequencing used immunoSEQ multiplex PCR; TCRdb keeps in-frame clones, though not all of them. Its listing shows roughly 34,000 clones. The CDR3 has 13 residues. The sequence was collected from a woman in her thirties or forties in good health and CMV-seropositive. The sample taken for sequencing was PBMCs. The chain has TRBV12-2 and TRBJ2-7; the table assigns TRBD1, which was not confirmed against the DNA. TRBV12-2 is a documented pseudogene. The CDR3 sequence is CASRRGQPREQYF. CDR3 in DNA: TGTGCAAGTCGCCGGGGACAGCCTAGGGAGCAGTACTTC.